The TCR beta chain described here comes from a study of regulatory T cells in long-lasting Graves disease. As for time point: newly diagnosed GD, antithyroid drugs for less than 3 months. From RNA extracted from PBMCs, the TCR library was made. Criteria from the American Thyroid Association guidelines were applied to diagnose Graves' disease. For TCR beta, libraries came from iRepertoire HTBI primers and Arm-PCR of CDR3 regions. MiXCR, applied by TCRdb to the multiplex PCR reads, yields one record per CDR3 protein. The repertoire consists of around 420,000 distinct CDR3 sequences, with 15% occurring once and the leading ten covering 7.8%. Study-wide findings and caveats: Only peripheral blood was studied, not thyroid tissue.

Germline V gene lookup returns CDR1 MNHEY and CDR2 SVGEGT. This CDR3 has 16 residues. V was clipped by 7 bases and J by 2 bases; unmatched bases: 10. This clonotype showed up many times. Its antigen is still unknown. This sample also appeared in a second study, on T cells in Graves' hyperthyroidism and ophthalmopathy. According to that study: In the analysis, a 13 V-J model separated ophthalmopathy from stable hyperthyroidism. Before onset, by a median of around six months, the model predicted ophthalmopathy.

This material consisted of peripheral blood mononuclear cells (PBMCs), taken at new diagnosis, from a patient treated with antithyroid drugs. V and J are TRBV6-2 or TRBV6-3 and TRBJ2-3; 9 bases map to TRBD2. This clonotype was obtained from a woman aged 40 to 55 with Graves disease. The CDR3 protein is CASILETSGDTDTQYF. DNA of the CDR3: TGTGCCAGCATCTTAGAGACTAGCGGCGACACAGATACGCAGTATTTT.